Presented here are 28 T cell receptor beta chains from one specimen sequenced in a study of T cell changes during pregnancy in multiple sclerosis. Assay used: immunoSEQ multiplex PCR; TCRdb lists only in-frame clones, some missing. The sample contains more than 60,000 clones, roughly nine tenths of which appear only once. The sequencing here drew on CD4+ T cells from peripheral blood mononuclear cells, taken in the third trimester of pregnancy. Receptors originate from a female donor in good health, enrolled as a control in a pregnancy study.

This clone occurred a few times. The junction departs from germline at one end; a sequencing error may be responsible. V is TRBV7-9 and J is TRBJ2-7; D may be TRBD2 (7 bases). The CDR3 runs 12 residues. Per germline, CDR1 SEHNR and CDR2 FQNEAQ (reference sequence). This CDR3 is CASSLSGTIPTF. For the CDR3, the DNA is TGTGCCAGCAGCTTAAGCGGGACAATCCCTACCTTC.

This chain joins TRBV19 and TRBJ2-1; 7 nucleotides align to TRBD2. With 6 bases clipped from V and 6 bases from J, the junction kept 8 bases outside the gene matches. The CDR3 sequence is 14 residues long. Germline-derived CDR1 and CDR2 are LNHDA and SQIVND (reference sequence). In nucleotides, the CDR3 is TGTGCCAGTAGGCCTAGCGGTACCCCCAATGAGCAGTTCTTC. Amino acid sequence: CASRPSGTPNEQFF.

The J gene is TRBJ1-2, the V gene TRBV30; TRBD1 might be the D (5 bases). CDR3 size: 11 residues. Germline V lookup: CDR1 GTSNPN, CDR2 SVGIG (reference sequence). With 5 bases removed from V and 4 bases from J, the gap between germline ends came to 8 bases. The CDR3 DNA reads TGTGCCTGGGTGGACACCTATGGCTACACCTTC. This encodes CAWVDTYGYTF.

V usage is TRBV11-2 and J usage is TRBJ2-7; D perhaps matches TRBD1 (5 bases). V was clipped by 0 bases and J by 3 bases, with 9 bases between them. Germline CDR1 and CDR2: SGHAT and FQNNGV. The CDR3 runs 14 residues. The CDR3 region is CASSLEYRRYEQYF. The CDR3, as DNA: TGTGCCAGCAGCTTAGAGTACAGGCGCTACGAGCAGTACTTC.

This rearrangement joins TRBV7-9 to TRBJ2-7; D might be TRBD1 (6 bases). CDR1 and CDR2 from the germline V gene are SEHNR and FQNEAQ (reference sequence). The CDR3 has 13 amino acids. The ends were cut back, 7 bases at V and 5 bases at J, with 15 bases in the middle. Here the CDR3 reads CASKRGRGDEQYF. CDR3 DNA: TGTGCCAGCAAGCGTGGCAGGGGCGACGAGCAGTACTTC.

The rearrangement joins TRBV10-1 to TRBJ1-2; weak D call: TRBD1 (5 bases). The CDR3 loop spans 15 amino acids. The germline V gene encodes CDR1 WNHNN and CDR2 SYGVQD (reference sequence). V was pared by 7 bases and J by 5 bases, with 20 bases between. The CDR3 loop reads CASKHDRAKSYGYTF. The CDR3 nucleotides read TGCGCCAGCAAACATGACAGAGCTAAAAGTTATGGCTACACCTTC.

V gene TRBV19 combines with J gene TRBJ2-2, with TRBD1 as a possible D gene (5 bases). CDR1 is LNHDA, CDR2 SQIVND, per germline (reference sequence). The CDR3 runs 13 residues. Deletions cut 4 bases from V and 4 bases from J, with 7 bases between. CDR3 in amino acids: CASSKGSTGELFF. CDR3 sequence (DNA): TGTGCCAGTAGTAAGGGGTCCACCGGGGAGCTGTTTTTT.

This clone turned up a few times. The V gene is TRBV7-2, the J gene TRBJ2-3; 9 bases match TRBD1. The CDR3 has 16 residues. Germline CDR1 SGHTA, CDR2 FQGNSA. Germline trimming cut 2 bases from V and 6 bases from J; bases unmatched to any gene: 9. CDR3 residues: CASSLTGGVGGDTQYF. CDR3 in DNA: TGTGCCAGCAGCTTAACAGGGGGCGTGGGTGGGGATACGCAGTATTTT.

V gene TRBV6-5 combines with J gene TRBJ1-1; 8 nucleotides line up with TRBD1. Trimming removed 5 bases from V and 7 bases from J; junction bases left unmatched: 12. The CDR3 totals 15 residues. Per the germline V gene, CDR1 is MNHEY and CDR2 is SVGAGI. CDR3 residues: CASSRRGRGQSEAFF. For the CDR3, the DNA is TGTGCCAGCAGTCGTCGGGGCAGGGGGCAAAGTGAAGCTTTCTTT.

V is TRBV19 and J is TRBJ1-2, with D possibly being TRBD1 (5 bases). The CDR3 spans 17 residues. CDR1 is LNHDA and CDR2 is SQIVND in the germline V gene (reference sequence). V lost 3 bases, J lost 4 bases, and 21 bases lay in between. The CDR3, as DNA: TGTGCCAGTAGTATGGATGGTTTCAGGGTTAGAGCCTATGGCTACACCTTC. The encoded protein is CASSMDGFRVRAYGYTF.

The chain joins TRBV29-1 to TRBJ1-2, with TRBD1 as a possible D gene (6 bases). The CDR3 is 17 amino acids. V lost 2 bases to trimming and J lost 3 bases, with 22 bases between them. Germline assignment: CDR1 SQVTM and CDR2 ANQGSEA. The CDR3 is CSVEQPSRQANYYGYTF. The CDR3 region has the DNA TGCAGCGTTGAACAACCTTCCCGACAGGCCAATTACTATGGCTACACCTTC.

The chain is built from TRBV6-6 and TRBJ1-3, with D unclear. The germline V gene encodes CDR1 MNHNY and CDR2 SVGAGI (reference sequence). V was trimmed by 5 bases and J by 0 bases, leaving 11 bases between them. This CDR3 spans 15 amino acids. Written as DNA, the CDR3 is TGTGCCAGCAGTAGCTCGGGGAGCTCTGGAAACACCATATATTTT. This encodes CASSSSGSSGNTIYF.

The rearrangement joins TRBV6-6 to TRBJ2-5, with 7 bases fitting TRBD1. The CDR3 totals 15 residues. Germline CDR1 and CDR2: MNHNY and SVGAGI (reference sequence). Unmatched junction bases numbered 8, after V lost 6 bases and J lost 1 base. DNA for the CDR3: TGTGCCAGCAGAACTTCCGGACAGGCCCAAGAGACCCAGTACTTC. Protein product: CASRTSGQAQETQYF.

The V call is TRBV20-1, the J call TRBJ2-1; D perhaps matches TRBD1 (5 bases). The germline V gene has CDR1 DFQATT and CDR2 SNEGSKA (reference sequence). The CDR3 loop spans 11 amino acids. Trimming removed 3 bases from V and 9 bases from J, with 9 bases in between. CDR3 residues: CSASGRGEQFF. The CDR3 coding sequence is TGCAGTGCTAGCGGTAGGGGTGAGCAGTTCTTC.

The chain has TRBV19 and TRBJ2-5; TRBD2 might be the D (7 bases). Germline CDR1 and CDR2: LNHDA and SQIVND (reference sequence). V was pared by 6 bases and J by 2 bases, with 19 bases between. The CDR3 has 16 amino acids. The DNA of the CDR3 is TGTGCCAGTAGAGTAACGGGGGGCTCCCCTCAAGAGACCCAGTACTTC. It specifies CASRVTGGSPQETQYF.

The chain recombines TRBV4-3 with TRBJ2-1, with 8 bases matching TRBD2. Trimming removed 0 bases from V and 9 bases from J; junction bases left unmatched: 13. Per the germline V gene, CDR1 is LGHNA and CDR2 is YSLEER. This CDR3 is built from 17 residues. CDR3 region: CASSQDAPRGGRGEQFF. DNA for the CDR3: TGCGCCAGCAGCCAAGATGCCCCCCGGGGGGGGAGGGGTGAGCAGTTCTTC.

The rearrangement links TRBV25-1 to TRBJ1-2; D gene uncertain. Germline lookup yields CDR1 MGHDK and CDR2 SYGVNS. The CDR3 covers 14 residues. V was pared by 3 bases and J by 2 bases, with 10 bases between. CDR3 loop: CASSDEQKNYGYTF. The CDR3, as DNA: TGTGCCAGCAGTGACGAACAGAAGAACTATGGCTACACCTTC.

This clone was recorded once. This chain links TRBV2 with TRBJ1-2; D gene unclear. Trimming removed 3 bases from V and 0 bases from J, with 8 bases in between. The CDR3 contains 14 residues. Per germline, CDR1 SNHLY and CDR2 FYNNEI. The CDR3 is CASSDLTANYGYTF. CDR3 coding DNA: TGTGCCAGCAGTGATTTAACAGCTAACTATGGCTACACCTTC.

The CDR3 DNA reads TGTGCCAGCAGCGCTGCCGCCAGGGCTGGCACTGAAGCTTTCTTT. Its translation is CASSAAARAGTEAFF. The chain uses TRBV7-2 and TRBJ1-1; D may be TRBD1 (5 bases). The V gene lost 5 bases and the J gene lost 4 bases, with 17 bases spanning the gap. Germline values: CDR1 SGHTA, CDR2 FQGNSA. CDR3 length: 15 residues.

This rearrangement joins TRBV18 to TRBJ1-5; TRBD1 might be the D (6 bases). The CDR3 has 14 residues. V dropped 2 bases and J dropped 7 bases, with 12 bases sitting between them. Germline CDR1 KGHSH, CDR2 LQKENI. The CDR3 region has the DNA TGTGCCAGCTCACCAGGGGGCCTGGGACAGCCCCAGCATTTT. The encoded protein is CASSPGGLGQPQHF.

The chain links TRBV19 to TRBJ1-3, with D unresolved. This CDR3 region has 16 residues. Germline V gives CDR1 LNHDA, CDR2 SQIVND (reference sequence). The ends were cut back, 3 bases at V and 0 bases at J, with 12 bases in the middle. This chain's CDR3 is CASSIWRSLSGNTIYF. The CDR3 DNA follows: TGTGCCAGTAGTATCTGGCGGAGTCTCTCTGGAAACACCATATATTTT. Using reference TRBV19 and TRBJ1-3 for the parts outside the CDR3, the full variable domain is DGGITQSPKYLFRKEGQNVTLSCEQNLNHDAMYWYRQDPGQGLRLIYYSQIVNDFQKGDIAEGYSVSREKKESFPLTVTSAQKNPTAFYLCASSIWRSLSGNTIYFGEGSWLTVV.

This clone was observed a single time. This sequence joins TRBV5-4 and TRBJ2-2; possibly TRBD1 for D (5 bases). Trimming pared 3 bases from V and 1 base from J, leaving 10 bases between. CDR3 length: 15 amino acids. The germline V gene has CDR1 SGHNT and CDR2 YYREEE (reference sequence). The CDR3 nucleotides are TGTGCCAGCAGCTGGAACACAGGGAACACCGGGGAGCTGTTTTTT. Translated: CASSWNTGNTGELFF.

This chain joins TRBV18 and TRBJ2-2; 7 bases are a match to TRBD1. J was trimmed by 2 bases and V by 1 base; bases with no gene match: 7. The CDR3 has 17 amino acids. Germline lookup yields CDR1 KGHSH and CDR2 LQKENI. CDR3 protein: CASSPLRQGINTGELFF. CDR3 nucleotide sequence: TGTGCCAGCTCACCACTAAGACAGGGAATAAACACCGGGGAGCTGTTTTTT.

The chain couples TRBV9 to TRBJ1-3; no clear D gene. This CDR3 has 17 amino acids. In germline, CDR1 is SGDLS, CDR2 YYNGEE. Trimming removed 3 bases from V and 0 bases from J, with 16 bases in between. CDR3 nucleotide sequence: TGTGCCAGCAGCGCTAAGATCTCCGGAGACTCTGGAAACACCATATATTTT. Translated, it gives CASSAKISGDSGNTIYF.

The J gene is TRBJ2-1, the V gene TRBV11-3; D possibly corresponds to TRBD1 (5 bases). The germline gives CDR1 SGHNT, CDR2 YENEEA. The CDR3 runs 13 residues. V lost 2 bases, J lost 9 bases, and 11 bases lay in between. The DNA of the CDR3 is TGTGCCAGCAGCTTAAGACAGCGCGGTGAGCAGTTCTTC. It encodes CASSLRQRGEQFF.

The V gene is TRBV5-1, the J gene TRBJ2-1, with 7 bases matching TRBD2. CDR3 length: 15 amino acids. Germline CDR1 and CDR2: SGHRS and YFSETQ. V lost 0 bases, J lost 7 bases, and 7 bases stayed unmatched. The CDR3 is CASSLGGGEKNEQFF. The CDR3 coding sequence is TGCGCCAGCAGCTTGGGCGGGGGAGAGAAGAATGAGCAGTTCTTC.

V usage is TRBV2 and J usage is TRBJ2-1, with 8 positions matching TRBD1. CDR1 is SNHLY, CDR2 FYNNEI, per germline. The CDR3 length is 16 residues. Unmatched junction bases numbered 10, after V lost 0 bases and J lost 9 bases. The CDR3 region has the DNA TGTGCCAGCAGTGAAGCGCTTCCGGACAGGGCTGGTGAGCAGTTCTTC. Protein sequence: CASSEALPDRAGEQFF.

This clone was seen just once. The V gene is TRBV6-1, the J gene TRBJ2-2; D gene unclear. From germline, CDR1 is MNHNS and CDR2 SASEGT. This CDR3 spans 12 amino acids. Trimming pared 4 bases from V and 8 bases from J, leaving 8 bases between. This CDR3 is CASSASGGELFF. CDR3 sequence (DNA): TGTGCCAGCAGTGCTTCCGGTGGGGAGCTGTTTTTT.